Following are 14 T cell receptor beta chains from one sample sequenced in a study of beta chain features in type 1 diabetes. cDNA synthesis used the whole RNA isolate, giving expressed TCRB sequences. Using immunoSEQ multiplex PCR, the repertoire was profiled, and TCRdb retains in-frame clones only, with some absent. Of 250,000 to 350,000 clones in the sample, around 15% were seen once. The sequenced material came from central memory CD4+ T cells from blood. These receptors were collected from a man aged 25-40 years in good health.

This clone was recorded at least ten times. This chain connects TRBV7-2 to TRBJ2-1; unclear D gene. The germline V gene encodes CDR1 SGHTA and CDR2 FQGNSA. V shed 4 bases and J shed 5 bases, with 3 bases lying between them. This CDR3 is built from 11 residues. The CDR3 region has the DNA TGTGCCAGCAGCTCGAACAATGAGCAGTTCTTC. Its protein product is CASSSNNEQFF.

The chain carries TRBV15 and TRBJ2-1, with 11 nucleotides matching TRBD2. Germline V lookup: CDR1 LNHNV, CDR2 YYDKDF (reference sequence). This CDR3 spans 15 amino acids. The J segment lost 9 bases and the V segment lost 1 base, leaving 5 bases of the junction unmatched. In DNA form, the CDR3 reads TGTGCCACCAGCAGAGTAGCGGGGGGGCCAAGTGAGCAGTTCTTC. Translating gives CATSRVAGGPSEQFF.

This clone was detected only a few times. The rearrangement joins TRBV7-2 to TRBJ2-3; TRBD2 matches at 10 bases. The V and J ends lost 7 bases and 5 bases, in that order; junction bases with no gene match: 6. This CDR3 has 14 amino acids. Germline V gene sequence: CDR1 SGHTA, CDR2 FQGNSA. In nucleotides, the CDR3 is TGTGCCAGCATGAAAGCGGGGGGGCAAGATACGCAGTATTTT. Translation gives CASMKAGGQDTQYF. The variable domain in full, with the rest retrieved from reference TRBV7-2 and TRBJ2-3, is GAGVSQSPSNKVTEKGKDVELRCDPISGHTALYWYRQSLGQGLEFLIYFQGNSAPDKSGLPSDRFSAERTGGSVSTLTIQRTQQEDSAVYLCASMKAGGQDTQYFGPGTRLTVL.

The chain carries TRBV7-9 and TRBJ1-6; 7 bases map to TRBD1. The CDR3 contains 16 residues. Trimming removed 1 base from V and 10 bases from J; junction bases left unmatched: 10. The V gene's germline CDR1 is SEHNR and CDR2 FQNEAQ (reference sequence). In nucleotides, the CDR3 is TGTGCCAGCAGCTTAGACGGGACAGTCAATGGCTCACCCCTCCACTTT. This codes for CASSLDGTVNGSPLHF.

This clone occurred a few times. The genes are TRBV30 and TRBJ2-3; 9 bases agree with TRBD2. This CDR3 is built from 14 residues. The V and J ends lost 5 bases and 2 bases, in that order; junction bases with no gene match: 5. Per germline, CDR1 GTSNPN and CDR2 SVGIG (reference sequence). CDR3 in amino acids: CAWASGANTDTQYF. CDR3 bases: TGTGCCTGGGCTAGCGGGGCAAACACAGATACGCAGTATTTT.

The chain carries TRBV7-6 and TRBJ2-7; 7 nucleotides agree with TRBD2. Germline trimming cut 5 bases from V and 7 bases from J; bases unmatched to any gene: 14. CDR3 length: 15 amino acids. CDR1 and CDR2 from the germline V gene are SGHVS and FNYEAQ. As DNA, the CDR3 is TGTGCCAGCAGCCCGAGCGGGTCGGGAGGAGGGGAGCAGTACGTC. It yields the protein CASSPSGSGGGEQYV.

The rearrangement joins TRBV7-2 to TRBJ2-1, with 8 nucleotides matching TRBD2. V shed 1 base, J shed 7 bases, and the junction held 0 bases outside the gene matches. This CDR3 spans 13 amino acids. The germline V gene encodes CDR1 SGHTA and CDR2 FQGNSA. CDR3 nucleotide sequence: TGTGCCAGCAGCTTAGGCGGGGGGAATGAGCAGTTCTTC. This gives the protein CASSLGGGNEQFF. The entire variable domain, with the rest obtained from reference TRBV7-2 and TRBJ2-1, is as follows: GAGVSQSPSNKVTEKGKDVELRCDPISGHTALYWYRQSLGQGLEFLIYFQGNSAPDKSGLPSDRFSAERTGGSVSTLTIQRTQQEDSAVYLCASSLGGGNEQFFGPGTRLTVL.

V gene TRBV6-4 combines with J gene TRBJ2-3, with 8 positions matching TRBD1. The CDR3 sequence is 16 residues long. Trimming at V came to 4 bases and at J to 1 base, leaving 7 bases not matched to a gene. CDR1 and CDR2 (germline): MRHNA, SNTAGT. In DNA, the CDR3 is TGTGCCAGCAGTGCCTTGGCAGGGGGCGGCACAGATACGCAGTATTTT. Protein product: CASSALAGGGTDTQYF.

V gene TRBV7-2 combines with J gene TRBJ1-2; D is unclear. With 3 bases removed from V and 5 bases from J, the gap between germline ends came to 4 bases. There are 11 residues in the CDR3. Germline V CDR1 and CDR2: SGHTA, FQGNSA. The CDR3 is CASSFSYGYTF. CDR3 nucleotide sequence: TGTGCCAGCAGCTTTAGTTATGGCTACACCTTC.

On this clone: The likely explanation is a read error, given a far larger clone one base away. The V call is TRBV11-3, the J call TRBJ2-3; no reliable D call. Trimming removed 5 bases from V and 0 bases from J, with 3 bases in between. This CDR3 spans 12 amino acids. CDR1 and CDR2 (germline): SGHNT, YENEEA. This CDR3 reads CASSPSTDTQYF. CDR3 bases: TGTGCCAGCAGCCCTAGCACAGATACGCAGTATTTT. Combining the CDR3 with reference TRBV11-3 and TRBJ2-3 gives the whole variable domain EAGVVQSPRYKIIEKKQPVAFWCNPISGHNTLYWYLQNLGQGPELLIRYENEEAVDDSQLPKDRFSAERLKGVDSTLKIQPAELGDSAVYLCASSPSTDTQYFGPGTRLTVL.

The chain combines TRBV18 with TRBJ2-1; the match to TRBD2 covers 7 bases. Germline CDR1 is KGHSH and CDR2 is LQKENI. V lost 5 bases and J lost 1; bases outside the gene matches: 5. CDR3 length: 15 amino acids. The CDR3 nucleotides read TGTGCCAGCTCATCGACTAGCCGTTCCTACAATGAGCAGTTCTTC. Amino acid sequence: CASSSTSRSYNEQFF.

The gene calls are TRBV4-3 and TRBJ2-1; perhaps TRBD2 as D (6 bases). The CDR3 is 14 residues long. Trimming removed 4 bases from V and 4 bases from J, with 11 bases in between. From germline, CDR1 is LGHNA and CDR2 YSLEER. For the CDR3, the DNA is TGCGCCAGCAGCCGGGAGGACAAGTACAATGAGCAGTTCTTC. Its translation is CASSREDKYNEQFF.

This sequence joins TRBV11-2 and TRBJ2-1, with TRBD1 matching 8 bases. CDR3 length: 15 amino acids. V gave up 6 bases and J gave up 2 bases; unmatched junction bases: 6. Germline CDR1 is SGHAT and CDR2 is FQNNGV. This chain's CDR3 is CASRIDRGPYNEQFF. In DNA form, the CDR3 reads TGTGCCAGCAGAATCGACAGGGGCCCCTACAATGAGCAGTTCTTC. Full variable domain (outside the CDR3, taken from reference TRBV11-2 and TRBJ2-1): EAGVAQSPRYKIIEKRQSVAFWCNPISGHATLYWYQQILGQGPKLLIQFQNNGVVDDSQLPKDRFSAERLKGVDSTLKIQPAKLEDSAVYLCASRIDRGPYNEQFFGPGTRLTVL.

Of note for this clone: Without the conserved terminal phenylalanine or tryptophan, this CDR3 likely stems from a read error. The DNA is omitted, as the CDR3 cannot be located on it reliably, and the CDR3 follows TCRdb's listing. The CDR3 sequence is CASSQGAFGGVSL. J is TRBJ2-7 and V is TRBV14; the table's D call of TRBD1 was not tested on the DNA. The CDR3 spans 13 residues, counting both ends. CDR1 and CDR2 from the germline V gene are SGHDN and FVKESK.